Listed below are T cell receptor beta chains from one sample, sequenced in a study of glioma-infiltrating T cells after dendritic cell vaccination. Generated by immunoSEQ multiplex PCR, the TCRdb table keeps only in-frame clones and is missing some. Here the sample spans tens of thousands of clones, around 86% being singletons. The material sequenced was blood, taken before dendritic cell vaccination. Receptors were obtained from a human donor with glioblastoma. CDR3s include the opening cysteine and the closing phenylalanine or tryptophan. A D gene is named only where the DNA matches it firmly.

>TRBJ1-6|TRBV28|TRBD1
CASSYSPTAGGLNSPLHF
TGTGCCAGCAGTTACAGCCCCACCGCAGGGGGACTTAATTCACCCCTCCACTTT
>TRBJ2-3|TRBV9|-
CASSTSHTDTQYF
TGTGCCAGCAGCACATCCCACACAGATACGCAGTATTTT
>TRBJ2-7|TRBV5-1|TRBD1
CASRLTGSNEQYF
TGCGCCAGCAGGTTGACAGGGTCTAACGAGCAGTACTTC
>TRBJ1-3|TRBV27|-
CASSSSSGNTIYF
TGTGCCAGCAGTTCTTCCTCTGGAAACACCATATATTTT
>TRBJ2-7|TRBV2|-
CASSMGQSYEQYF
TGTGCCAGCAGTATGGGGCAGTCCTACGAGCAGTACTTC
>TRBJ2-3|TRBV5-1|TRBD2
CASSLLAGVDTQYF
TGCGCCAGCAGCCTCCTAGCGGGCGTCGATACGCAGTATTTT
>TRBJ2-7|TRBV5-1|TRBD2
CASSPALRGGLVYEQYF
TGCGCCAGCAGCCCGGCGCTCAGAGGAGGACTAGTCTACGAGCAGTACTTC
>TRBJ1-3|TRBV6-1|-
CASSELLVDTIYF
TGTGCCAGCAGTGAATTGTTAGTGGACACCATATATTTT
>TRBJ1-2|TRBV5-6|TRBD1
CASSLAPGGTNGYTF
TGTGCCAGCAGCTTAGCCCCAGGGGGCACGAATGGCTACACCTTC
>TRBJ2-5|TRBV27|-
CASSEIAQGTQYF
TGTGCCAGCAGCGAAATCGCGCAGGGGACCCAGTACTTC